This T cell receptor beta chain was identified during a study of identical twins. General study findings and limits: These conclusions were based on statistical analysis (cross-sectional, not following the same donors). Cord blood's abundant beta clonotypes had fewer insertions, unlike memory repertoires.

V lost 5 bases to trimming and J lost 0 bases, with 14 bases between them. Per the germline V gene, CDR1 is DFQATT and CDR2 is SNEGSKA (reference sequence). CDR3 length: 14 residues. This clonotype showed up just once. Its antigen is not known. TCRdb itself ran the 5' RACE reads through MiXCR, one entry per CDR3 protein. The table has more than 200,000 distinct CDR3 sequences, around 9.6% seen once; the top ten hold 4% to 6%. This clonotype was obtained from a woman aged 18-35 years in good health. The sequencing input was memory (CD45RO+) T cells sorted from blood. The chain couples TRBV20-1 to TRBJ2-7, with D tentatively TRBD1 (5 bases). The CDR3 reads CSASRPDSSYEQYF. In DNA form, the CDR3 reads TGCAGTGCTTCACGACCCGACAGCTCCTACGAGCAGTACTTC.